This TCR beta chain was sequenced in a study of OX40 agonist ivuxolimab in advanced cancers. Profiling relied on immunoSEQ multiplex PCR, and the TCRdb table lists in-frame clones only, not all of them. The sample lists about 100,000 clones; 85% to 95% were seen once. Trimming at V came to 5 bases and at J to 4 bases, leaving 7 bases not matched to a gene. The CDR3 has 15 residues. Germline V gene lookup returns CDR1 SGHAT and CDR2 FQNNGV. The TCR comes from an adult with an advanced solid tumor such as melanoma, head and neck, liver or kidney cancer. This chain links TRBV11-2 with TRBJ2-5; 10 positions agree with TRBD2. The input for sequencing was CD4+ or CD8+ T cells sorted from blood, taken in a trial of the OX40 agonist ivuxolimab. The CDR3 DNA follows: TGTGCCAGCAGCCATTTTGGGACTAGCGCAGAGACCCAGTACTTC. Protein sequence: CASSHFGTSAETQYF.